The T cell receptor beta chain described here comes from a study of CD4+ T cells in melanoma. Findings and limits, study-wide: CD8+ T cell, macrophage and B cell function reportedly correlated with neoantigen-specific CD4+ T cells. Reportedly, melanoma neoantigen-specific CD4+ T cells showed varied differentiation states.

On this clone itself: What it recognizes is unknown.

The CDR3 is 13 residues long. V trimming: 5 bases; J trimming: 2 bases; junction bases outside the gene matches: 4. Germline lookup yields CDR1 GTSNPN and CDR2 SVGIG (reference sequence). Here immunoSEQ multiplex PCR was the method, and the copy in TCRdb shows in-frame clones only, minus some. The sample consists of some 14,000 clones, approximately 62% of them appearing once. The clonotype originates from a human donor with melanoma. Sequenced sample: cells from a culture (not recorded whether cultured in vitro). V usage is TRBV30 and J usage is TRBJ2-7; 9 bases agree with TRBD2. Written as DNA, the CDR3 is TGTGCCTGGGAAAAGCGGGGGGCCTACGAGCAGTACTTC. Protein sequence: CAWEKRGAYEQYF.